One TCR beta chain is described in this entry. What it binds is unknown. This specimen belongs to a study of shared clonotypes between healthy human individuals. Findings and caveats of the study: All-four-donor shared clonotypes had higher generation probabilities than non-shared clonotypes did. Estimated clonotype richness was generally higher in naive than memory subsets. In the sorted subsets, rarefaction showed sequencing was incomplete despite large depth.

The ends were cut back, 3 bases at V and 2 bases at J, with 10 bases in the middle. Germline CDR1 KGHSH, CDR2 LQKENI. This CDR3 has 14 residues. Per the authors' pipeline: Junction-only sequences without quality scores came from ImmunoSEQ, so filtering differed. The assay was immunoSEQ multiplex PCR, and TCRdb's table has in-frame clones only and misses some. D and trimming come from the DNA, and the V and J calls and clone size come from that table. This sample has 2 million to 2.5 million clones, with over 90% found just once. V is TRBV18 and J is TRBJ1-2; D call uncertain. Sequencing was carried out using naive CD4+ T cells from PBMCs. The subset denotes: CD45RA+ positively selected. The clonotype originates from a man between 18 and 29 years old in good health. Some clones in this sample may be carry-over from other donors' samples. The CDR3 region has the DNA TGTGCCAGCTCACCGAGTTCAGAGAACTATGGCTACACCTTC. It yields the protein CASSPSSENYGYTF. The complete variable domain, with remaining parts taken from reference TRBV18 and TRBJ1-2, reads NAGVMQNPRHLVRRRGQEARLRCSPMKGHSHVYWYRQLPEEGLKFMVYLQKENIIDESGMPKERFSAEFPKEGPSILRIQQVVRGDSAAYFCASSPSSENYGYTFGSGTRLTVV.